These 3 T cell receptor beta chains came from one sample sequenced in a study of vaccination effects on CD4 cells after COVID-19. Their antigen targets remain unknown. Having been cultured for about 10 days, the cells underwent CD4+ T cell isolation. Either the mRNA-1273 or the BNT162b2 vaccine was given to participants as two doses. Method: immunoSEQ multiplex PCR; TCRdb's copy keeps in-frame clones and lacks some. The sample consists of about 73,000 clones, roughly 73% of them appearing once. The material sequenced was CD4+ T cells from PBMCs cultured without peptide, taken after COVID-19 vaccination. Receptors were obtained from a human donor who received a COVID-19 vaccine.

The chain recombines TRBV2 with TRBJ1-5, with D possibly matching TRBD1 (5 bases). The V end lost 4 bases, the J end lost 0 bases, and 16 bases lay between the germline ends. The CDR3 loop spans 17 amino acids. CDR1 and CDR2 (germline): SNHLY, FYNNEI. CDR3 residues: CASSALLWDDSNQPQHF. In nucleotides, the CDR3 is TGTGCCAGCAGTGCGCTTTTGTGGGACGATAGCAATCAGCCCCAGCATTTT.

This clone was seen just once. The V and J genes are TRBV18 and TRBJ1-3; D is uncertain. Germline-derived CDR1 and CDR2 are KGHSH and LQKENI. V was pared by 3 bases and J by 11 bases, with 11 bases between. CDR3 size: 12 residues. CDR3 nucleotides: TGTGCCAGCTCACCCGACCGAGCCGCCATATATTTT. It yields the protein CASSPDRAAIYF.

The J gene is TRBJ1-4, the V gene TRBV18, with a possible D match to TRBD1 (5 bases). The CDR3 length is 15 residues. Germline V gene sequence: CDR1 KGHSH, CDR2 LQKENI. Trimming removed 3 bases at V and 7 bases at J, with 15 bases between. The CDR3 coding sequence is TGTGCCAGCTCACCCGGGAAGGGTGGGGGTGAAAAACTGTTTTTT. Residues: CASSPGKGGGEKLFF.